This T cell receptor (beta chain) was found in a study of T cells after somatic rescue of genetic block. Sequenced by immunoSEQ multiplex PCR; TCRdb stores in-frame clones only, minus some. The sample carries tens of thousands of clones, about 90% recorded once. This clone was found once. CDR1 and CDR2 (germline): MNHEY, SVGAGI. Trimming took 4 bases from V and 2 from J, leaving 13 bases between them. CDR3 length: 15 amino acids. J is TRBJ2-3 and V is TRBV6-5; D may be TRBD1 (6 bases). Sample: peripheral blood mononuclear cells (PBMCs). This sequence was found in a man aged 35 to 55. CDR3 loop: CASSLPGQNTDTQYF. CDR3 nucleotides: TGTGCCAGCAGTTTGCCCGGACAGAACACAGATACGCAGTATTTT.